This T cell receptor beta chain was captured by sequencing in a study of response to subunit inactivated influenza vaccine. Findings and limits, study-wide: New T cells are recruited in small numbers by each seasonal influenza vaccination, according to the authors' suggestion.

For this clonotype: Its specificity is unknown.

V gave up 8 bases and J gave up 4 bases, with 14 bases separating them. The CDR3 extends over 14 amino acids. Germline-derived CDR1 and CDR2 are SGHAT and FQNNGV. TCRdb independently ran MiXCR on the RT-PCR reads; one entry per CDR3 protein. The sample lists almost 600,000 distinct CDR3 sequences, 12% to 15% seen once, with over 8.5% in the top ten. This chain joins TRBV11-2 and TRBJ2-2; D might be TRBD1 (5 bases). This receptor was obtained from a man aged 45-65 years who received an inactivated influenza vaccine. Specimen: PBMCs from blood, collected 12 days after vaccination. The CDR3 DNA reads TGTGCCAGCCGAATCCAGGGTTTCACCGGGGAGCTGTTTTTT. Its translation: CASRIQGFTGELFF. Looking up the rest from reference TRBV11-2 and TRBJ2-2 gives the full variable domain: EAGVAQSPRYKIIEKRQSVAFWCNPISGHATLYWYQQILGQGPKLLIQFQNNGVVDDSQLPKDRFSAERLKGVDSTLKIQPAKLEDSAVYLCASRIQGFTGELFFGEGSRLTVL.